A selection of T cell receptor beta chains follows, all from one sample in a study of blood T cell repertoires in COVID-19. Libraries were prepared by immunoSEQ multiplex PCR; TCRdb keeps only in-frame clonotypes and omits some of them. This table holds roughly 100,000 clones, around 87% found once. The sequencing sample was made of peripheral blood. The receptors were gathered from a woman aged 45-60 years with COVID-19, enrolled during active disease. Both conserved end residues are part of each CDR3. The D gene is left open where the match is weak. Size tells how often a clone was seen (once, few, many) or the class of an expanded clone, and some rows leave it out.

size: -
J: TRBJ2-5
D: -
V: TRBV7-8
CDR3: CASSPWTASQETQYF
DNA: TGTGCCAGCAGCCCCTGGACAGCTTCTCAAGAGACCCAGTACTTC

size: -
J: TRBJ2-7
D: -
V: TRBV12-5
CDR3: CASGPGVVGEQYF
DNA: TGTGCTAGTGGTCCAGGGGTCGTCGGCGAGCAGTACTTC

size: -
J: TRBJ1-1
D: TRBD1
V: TRBV29-1
CDR3: CSVGSGDRPPLVNTEAFF
DNA: TGCAGCGTTGGTTCAGGGGACAGACCCCCGCTCGTGAACACTGAAGCTTTCTTT

size: -
J: TRBJ2-1
D: -
V: TRBV6-5
CDR3: CASSPHTGRNEQFF
DNA: TGTGCCAGCAGTCCCCACACAGGGCGCAATGAGCAGTTCTTC

size: few
J: TRBJ1-1
D: -
V: TRBV5-1
CDR3: CASSLNLNTEAFF
DNA: TGCGCCAGCAGCTTGAACTTGAACACTGAAGCTTTCTTT

size: -
J: TRBJ2-5
D: -
V: TRBV23-1
CDR3: CASSQGSGRETQYF
DNA: TGCGCCAGCAGTCAAGGTTCAGGGAGGGAGACCCAGTACTTC

size: -
J: TRBJ1-1
D: -
V: TRBV27
CDR3: CASRKLQETNTEAFF
DNA: TGTGCCAGCAGGAAGCTACAGGAAACGAACACTGAAGCTTTCTTT

size: -
J: TRBJ2-7
D: TRBD2
V: TRBV6-2/TRBV6-3
CDR3: CASSLPWGGEQYF
DNA: TGTGCCAGCAGCCTCCCTTGGGGGGGCGAGCAGTACTTC

size: -
J: TRBJ1-2
D: -
V: TRBV27
CDR3: CASSLRGTNYGYTF
DNA: TGTGCCAGCAGTTTAAGGGGAACTAACTATGGCTACACCTTC

size: -
J: TRBJ1-2
D: -
V: TRBV4-1
CDR3: CASSQDSSTRVYGYTF
DNA: TGCGCCAGCAGCCAGGATAGTTCCACCAGGGTCTATGGCTACACCTTC

size: -
J: TRBJ1-2
D: TRBD1
V: TRBV10-3
CDR3: CAILDRGQYGYTF
DNA: TGTGCCATCCTGGACAGGGGGCAATATGGCTACACCTTC

size: -
J: TRBJ1-6
D: -
V: TRBV19
CDR3: CASTERGVHSPLHF
DNA: TGTGCCAGTACAGAGCGGGGTGTCCATTCACCCCTCCACTTT

size: -
J: TRBJ2-1
D: -
V: TRBV7-2
CDR3: CASARQSSYNEQFF
DNA: TGTGCCAGCGCAAGACAGAGCTCCTACAATGAGCAGTTCTTC

size: -
J: TRBJ2-1
D: -
V: TRBV7-9
CDR3: CASSLPGLSYNEQFF
DNA: TGTGCCAGCAGCTTACCGGGACTGTCATACAATGAGCAGTTCTTC

size: -
J: TRBJ2-5
D: -
V: TRBV30
CDR3: CAWEKGYQETQYF
DNA: TGTGCCTGGGAGAAGGGGTACCAAGAGACCCAGTACTTC

size: -
J: TRBJ2-3
D: TRBD2
V: TRBV5-1
CDR3: CASSSRGTSGGTSTDTQYF
DNA: TGCGCCAGCAGCTCCAGAGGGACTAGCGGGGGGACTAGCACAGATACGCAGTATTTT

size: -
J: TRBJ2-7
D: TRBD1
V: TRBV10-1
CDR3: CASSAGTGTYEQYF
DNA: TGCGCCAGCAGTGCCGGGACAGGGACCTACGAGCAGTACTTC

size: -
J: TRBJ1-1
D: -
V: TRBV28
CDR3: CATRDGSNTEAFF
DNA: TGTGCCACTCGGGATGGGTCGAACACTGAAGCTTTCTTT

size: -
J: TRBJ2-3
D: -
V: TRBV29-1
CDR3: CSVEKSFGGAADTQYF
DNA: TGCAGCGTTGAAAAAAGCTTCGGAGGGGCAGCAGATACGCAGTATTTT

size: once
J: TRBJ2-3
D: -
V: TRBV7-2
CDR3: CASSLGGPTDTQYF
DNA: TGTGCCAGCAGCTTGGGGGGGCCCACAGATACGCAGTATTTT

size: -
J: TRBJ1-5
D: TRBD1
V: TRBV2
CDR3: CASNLQGPGNQPQHF
DNA: TGTGCCAGCAATTTACAGGGGCCCGGCAATCAGCCCCAGCATTTT

size: -
J: TRBJ2-1
D: TRBD2
V: TRBV7-2
CDR3: CASSLEGSGGYNEQFF
DNA: TGTGCCAGCAGCTTAGAGGGTAGCGGGGGTTACAATGAGCAGTTCTTC

size: -
J: TRBJ2-3
D: TRBD2
V: TRBV2
CDR3: CASSESGGRGTQYF
DNA: TGTGCCAGCAGTGAATCGGGGGGTCGGGGTACGCAGTATTTT

size: few
J: TRBJ2-1
D: TRBD1
V: TRBV6-5
CDR3: CASLDRGINEQFF
DNA: TGTGCCAGCCTCGACAGGGGTATCAATGAGCAGTTCTTC

size: -
J: TRBJ2-7
D: -
V: TRBV20-1
CDR3: CSASGNYEQYF
DNA: TGCAGTGCTAGCGGGAACTACGAGCAGTACTTC

size: -
J: TRBJ1-5
D: -
V: TRBV5-8
CDR3: CASSYGGSSNQPQHF
DNA: TGTGCCAGCAGCTACGGGGGGTCGAGCAATCAGCCCCAGCATTTT